The 3 T cell receptor beta chains reported below all come from one sample, sequenced in a study of T cells in Graves' hyperthyroidism and ophthalmopathy. RNA transcripts gave rise to amplified TCR beta CDR3 regions. The HTBI primer set served for first-round RT-PCR of the TCR CDR3. TCRdb reprocessed the multiplex PCR reads via MiXCR and lists one record per CDR3 protein. The sample holds about 250,000 distinct CDR3 sequences, almost 25% seen once. The sample consisted of blood. The receptors stem from a woman aged 35 to 49 with Graves' ophthalmopathy.

J is TRBJ2-7 and V is TRBV10-3, with 7 bases identical to TRBD2. The CDR3 is made up of 15 amino acids. With V trimmed by 4 bases and J by 3 bases, 9 bases remained unmatched. Germline V lookup: CDR1 ENHRY, CDR2 SYGVKD. The CDR3 here is CAISARLAALYEQYF. The DNA of the CDR3 is TGTGCCATCAGTGCTAGGCTAGCGGCTCTCTACGAGCAGTACTTC.

This clonotype occurred many times. The chain recombines TRBV9 with TRBJ2-7, with TRBD2 matching 10 bases. CDR3 length equals 15 residues. V was pared by 2 bases and J by 5 bases, with 7 bases of the junction left unmatched. Germline loops: CDR1 SGDLS, CDR2 YYNGEE. In DNA, the CDR3 is TGTGCCAGCAGCGTCACTGCTAGCGGGAGCAACGAGCAGTACTTC. Translating it yields CASSVTASGSNEQYF.

This clonotype was recorded many times. V and J are TRBV3-1 and TRBJ1-5; D unresolved. The ends were cut back, 0 bases at V and 4 bases at J, with 4 bases in the middle. The CDR3 length is 13 residues. Germline CDR1 LGHDT, CDR2 YNNKEL (reference sequence). The CDR3 here is CASSQDLNQPQHF. CDR3 bases: TGTGCCAGCAGCCAAGATCTGAATCAGCCCCAGCATTTT.